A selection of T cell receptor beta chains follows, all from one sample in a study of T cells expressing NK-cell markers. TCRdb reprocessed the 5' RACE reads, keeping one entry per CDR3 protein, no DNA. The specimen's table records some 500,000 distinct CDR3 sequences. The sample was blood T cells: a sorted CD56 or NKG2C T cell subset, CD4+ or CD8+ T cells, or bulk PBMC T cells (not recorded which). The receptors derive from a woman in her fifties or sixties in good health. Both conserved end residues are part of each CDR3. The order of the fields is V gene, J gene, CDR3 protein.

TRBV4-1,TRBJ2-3,CASSQDGRTSSTDTQYF
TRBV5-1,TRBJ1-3,CASSLEGHTSGNTIYF
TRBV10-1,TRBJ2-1,CASSSSGRVWEQFF
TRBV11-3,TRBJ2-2,CASSSGRATGELFF
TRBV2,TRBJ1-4,CASRRQATNEKLFF
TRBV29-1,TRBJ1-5,CSVAGRGGNQPQHF
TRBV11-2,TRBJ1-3,CASSPTVQENTIYF
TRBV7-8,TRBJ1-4,CASSLKQGGDEKLFF
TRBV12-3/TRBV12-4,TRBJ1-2,CASSSLGQAYGYTF
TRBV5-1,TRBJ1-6,CASSLDRAVKSPLHF
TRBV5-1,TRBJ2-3,CASSPSALQTDTQYF
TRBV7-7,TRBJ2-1,CASSRNSYNEQFF
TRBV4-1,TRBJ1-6,CASSQKRNRGSSPLHF
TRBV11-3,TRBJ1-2,CASSGSRDYGYTF
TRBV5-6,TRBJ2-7,CASSDLAASSYEQYF
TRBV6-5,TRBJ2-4,CASSRLGGKNIQYF
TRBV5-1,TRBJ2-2,CASSQRNRNTGELFF
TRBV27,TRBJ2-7,CASSFGVRGAAEQYF
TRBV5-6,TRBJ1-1,CASSLDQGWTEAFF
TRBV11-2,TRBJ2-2,CASILLGTGELFF
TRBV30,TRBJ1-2,CAWSTTSNYGYTF
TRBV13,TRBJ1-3,CASSLPGPSSGNTIYF
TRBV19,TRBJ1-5,CASSVGTGGHQPQHF
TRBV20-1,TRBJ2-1,CSARVQDFYNEQFF
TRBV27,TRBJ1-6,CASSLRGWSSPLHF
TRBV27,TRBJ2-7,CASRGQGRDEQYF
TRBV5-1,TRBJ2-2,CASSLVRGWTGELFF
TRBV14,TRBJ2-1,CASSHRGNYNEQFF
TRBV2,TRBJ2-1,CASGVEHSYNEQFF
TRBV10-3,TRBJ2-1,CAIRGGLGLQGEQFF
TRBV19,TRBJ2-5,CASSIKAGPQETQYF
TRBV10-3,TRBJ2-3,CAITLGERDGSDTQYF
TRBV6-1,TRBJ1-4,CASSGVTTNEKLFF
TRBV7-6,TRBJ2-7,CASSDRLAGHYEQYF
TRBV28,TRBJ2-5,CASSTGQGLDETQYF
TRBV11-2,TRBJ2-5,CASSLSGQAPQETQYF
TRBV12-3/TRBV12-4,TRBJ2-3,CASSKETGISTDTQYF
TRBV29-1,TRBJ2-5,CSVARDGETQYF
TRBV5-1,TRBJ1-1,CASSPTWMRSSTTEAFF
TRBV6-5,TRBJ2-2,CASSYLRGTNTGELFF
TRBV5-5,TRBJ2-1,CASSLQPVVYNEQFF
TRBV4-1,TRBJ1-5,CASSQGEASNQPQHF
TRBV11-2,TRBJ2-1,CASRGLANYNEQFF
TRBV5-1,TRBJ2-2,CASSSGRVNTGELFF
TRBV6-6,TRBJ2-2,CASSYVLGTSGRNGELFF
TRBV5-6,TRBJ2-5,CASSATQGSGTQYF
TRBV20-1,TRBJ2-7,CSVSRRDIINYEQYF
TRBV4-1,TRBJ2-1,CASSQDLTGYNEQFF
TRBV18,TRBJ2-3,CASSRGTDTQYF
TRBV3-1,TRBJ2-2,CASKLAMNTGELFF